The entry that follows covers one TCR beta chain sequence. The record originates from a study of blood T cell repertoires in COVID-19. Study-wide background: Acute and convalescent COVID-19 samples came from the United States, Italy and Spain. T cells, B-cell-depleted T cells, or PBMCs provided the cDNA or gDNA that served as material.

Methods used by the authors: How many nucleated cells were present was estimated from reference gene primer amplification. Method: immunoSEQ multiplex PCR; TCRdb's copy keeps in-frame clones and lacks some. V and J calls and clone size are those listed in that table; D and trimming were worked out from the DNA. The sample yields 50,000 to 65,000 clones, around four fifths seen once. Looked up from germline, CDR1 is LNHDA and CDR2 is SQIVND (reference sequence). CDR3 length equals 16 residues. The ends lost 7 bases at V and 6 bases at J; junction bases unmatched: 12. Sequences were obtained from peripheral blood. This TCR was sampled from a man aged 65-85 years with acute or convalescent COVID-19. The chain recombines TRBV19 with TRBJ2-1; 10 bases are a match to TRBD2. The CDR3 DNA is TGTGCCAGTACGTTGCTAGCGGGGGCCGCTGGCAATGAGCAGTTCTTC. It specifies CASTLLAGAAGNEQFF.